The 32 T cell receptor beta chains given below trace back to one sample, sequenced in a study of cytomegalovirus exposure and HLA in healthy donors. The PCR had 60 Vbeta and 13 Jbeta primers. TCRdb's table, derived via immunoSEQ multiplex PCR, lists solely in-frame clones and lacks some. The sample includes more than 95,000 clones, 70% to 85% of them seen just once. Specimen: PBMCs. The receptors were sampled from a woman aged 45-60 years in good health and CMV-seropositive.

The V gene is TRBV7-9, the J gene TRBJ2-7; maybe TRBD2 (6 bases). V dropped 6 bases and J dropped 6 bases, with 15 bases sitting between them. There are 13 residues in the CDR3. CDR1 is SEHNR, CDR2 FQNEAQ, per germline (reference sequence). The CDR3 DNA is TGTGCCAGCAGTATCTCGGGGGATTCCGAGCAGTACTTC. Protein sequence: CASSISGDSEQYF.

The CDR3 DNA is TGCGCCAGCAGCGGGGACAGAGCAATTCAGACCCAGTACTTC. Amino acid sequence: CASSGDRAIQTQYF. The rearrangement joins TRBV5-1 to TRBJ2-5; 7 nucleotides match TRBD1. The CDR3 contains 14 residues. The ends lost 4 bases at V and 6 bases at J; junction bases unmatched: 9. Germline V CDR1 and CDR2: SGHRS, YFSETQ.

This chain uses TRBV18 with TRBJ2-2, with TRBD1 as a possible D gene (5 bases). CDR3 length equals 14 residues. Looked up from germline, CDR1 is KGHSH and CDR2 is LQKENI. The V end lost 2 bases, the J end lost 5 bases, and 9 bases lay between the germline ends. CDR3 nucleotides: TGTGCCAGCTCACCATCCAGGGAAACCGGGGAGCTGTTTTTT. This sequence encodes CASSPSRETGELFF. The complete variable domain, with remaining parts taken from reference TRBV18 and TRBJ2-2, reads NAGVMQNPRHLVRRRGQEARLRCSPMKGHSHVYWYRQLPEEGLKFMVYLQKENIIDESGMPKERFSAEFPKEGPSILRIQQVVRGDSAAYFCASSPSRETGELFFGEGSRLTVL.

This clone was observed a single time. The gene calls are TRBV21-1 and TRBJ2-5; TRBD1, the table's D call, lacks a check against the DNA. TRBV21-1 is assigned pseudogene status. The CDR3 has 17 residues. The CDR3 sequence is CASSKVADRAYQETQYF. The CDR3 nucleotides are TGTGCCAGCAGCAAAGTAGCGGACAGGGCGTACCAAGAGACCCAGTACTTC.

The V and J genes are TRBV28 and TRBJ2-5; no reliable D call. The germline gives CDR1 MDHEN, CDR2 SYDVKM. The CDR3 loop spans 14 amino acids. Trimming pared 3 bases from V and 3 bases from J, leaving 11 bases between. The CDR3 DNA sequence: TGTGCCAGCAGTTTTTACCTGGGCGAAGAGACCCAGTACTTC. This encodes CASSFYLGEETQYF.

With regard to this clone: The sample has other DNA sequences that encode this CDR3 too. The rearrangement joins TRBV6-1 to TRBJ1-5, with D possibly being TRBD1 (6 bases). The ends were cut back, 6 bases at V and 1 base at J, with 13 bases in the middle. The CDR3 is 15 amino acids. From germline, CDR1 is MNHNS and CDR2 SASEGT. CDR3 sequence: CASRWTADSNQPQHF. The CDR3 nucleotides read TGTGCCAGCAGGTGGACAGCAGACAGCAATCAGCCCCAGCATTTT.

The table lists this clone with a few counts. The rearrangement joins TRBV11-2 to TRBJ1-1, with TRBD1 identical over 11 bases. V shed 11 bases, J shed 3 bases, and the junction held 23 bases outside the gene matches. This CDR3 has 19 residues. CDR1 is SGHAT, CDR2 FQNNGV, per germline. CDR3 coding DNA: TGTGCCTCCTTAAAAAACCCCTGGGACAGGGGGGGTACGTACACTGAAGCTTTCTTT. It yields the protein CASLKNPWDRGGTYTEAFF.

CDR3 region: CASSLGRGGAYEQYF. The CDR3 DNA reads TGTGCCAGCAGCTTAGGTCGCGGGGGGGCCTACGAGCAGTACTTC. The chain links TRBV7-2 to TRBJ2-7; TRBD2 aligns across 9 bases. There are 15 residues in the CDR3. The trim removed 1 base at V and 2 bases at J, leaving 3 bases unmatched. The V gene's germline CDR1 is SGHTA and CDR2 FQGNSA.

This clone showed up just a few times. The rearrangement joins TRBV4-3 to TRBJ2-1; TRBD1 is a possible D gene (5 bases). This CDR3 has 18 amino acids. Between the trimmed V and J ends, which lost 0 bases and 1 base, there was a span of 16 bases. In germline, CDR1 is LGHNA, CDR2 YSLEER. The CDR3 sequence is CASSQEFGASRSYNEQFF. Written as DNA, the CDR3 is TGCGCCAGCAGCCAAGAATTTGGGGCCTCGCGATCCTACAATGAGCAGTTCTTC.

This clone was seen only a few times. The V call is TRBV29-1, the J call TRBJ2-1; 7 positions agree with TRBD2. This CDR3 contains 14 residues. J was trimmed by 0 bases and V by 8 bases; bases with no gene match: 7. Germline V lookup: CDR1 SQVTM, CDR2 ANQGSEA. CDR3 protein: CSHLGGSSYNEQFF. CDR3 coding DNA: TGCAGCCATCTGGGGGGGTCCTCCTACAATGAGCAGTTCTTC.

The chain carries TRBV30 and TRBJ1-5, with D possibly being TRBD1 (6 bases). Trimming removed 2 bases from V and 7 bases from J, with 12 bases in between. Germline values: CDR1 GTSNPN, CDR2 SVGIG (reference sequence). The CDR3 loop spans 13 amino acids. The CDR3: CAWSPQDSQPQHF. The CDR3 DNA reads TGTGCCTGGAGTCCTCAGGACAGCCAGCCCCAGCATTTT. Combining the CDR3 with reference TRBV30 and TRBJ1-5 gives the whole variable domain SQTIHQWPATLVQPVGSPLSLECTVEGTSNPNLYWYRQAAGRGLQLLFYSVGIGQISSEVPQNLSASRPQDRQFILSSKKLLLSDSGFYLCAWSPQDSQPQHFGDGTRLSIL.

The chain recombines TRBV15 with TRBJ2-5, with D possibly matching TRBD2 (5 bases). The CDR3 loop spans 16 amino acids. Germline values: CDR1 LNHNV, CDR2 YYDKDF (reference sequence). V was shortened by 0 bases and J by 2 bases, with 13 bases between the two germline ends. Here the CDR3 DNA reads TGTGCCACCAGCAGAGATCTTGACGGAGGACAAGAGACCCAGTACTTC. It is translated as CATSRDLDGGQETQYF.

V usage is TRBV28 and J usage is TRBJ1-2; D call uncertain. The CDR3 spans 13 residues. CDR1 is MDHEN and CDR2 is SYDVKM in the germline V gene. V lost 10 bases and J 3 bases, leaving 15 bases between the germline ends. CDR3 amino acids: CATLPGSHYGYTF. DNA of the CDR3: TGTGCCACCCTTCCGGGGTCCCACTATGGCTACACCTTC.

The V call is TRBV5-1, the J call TRBJ2-6; tentatively, D is TRBD2 (5 bases). V shed 9 bases and J shed 0 bases, with 13 bases lying between them. The CDR3 runs 15 residues. CDR1 and CDR2 (germline): SGHRS, YFSETQ. CDR3 nucleotides: TGCGCCACTCGGGGAGAGTTCTCTGGGGCCAACGTCCTGACTTTC. As protein: CATRGEFSGANVLTF.

The CDR3 DNA reads as TGTGCTAGTGTCCTAGAGGGGGTTGAAGCTTTCTTT. Translation gives CASVLEGVEAFF. This chain connects TRBV12-5 to TRBJ1-1, with TRBD1 as a possible D gene (6 bases). The V and J ends lost 7 bases and 7 bases respectively, with 13 bases between them. The CDR3 loop spans 12 amino acids. Germline V gives CDR1 LGHNT, CDR2 FRNRAP.

The chain joins TRBV28 to TRBJ1-1, with D uncertain. CDR3 length: 14 residues. Germline assignment: CDR1 MDHEN and CDR2 SYDVKM. Trimming shortened V by 6 bases and J by 3 bases, and 14 bases separated the two germline ends. CDR3 region: CASRGGGRYTEAFF. The CDR3 region has the DNA TGTGCCAGCAGAGGCGGAGGGAGATACACTGAAGCTTTCTTT.

V is TRBV5-1 and J is TRBJ1-1; D is ambiguous. V was pared by 0 bases and J by 5 bases, with 8 bases between. Germline CDR1 SGHRS, CDR2 YFSETQ. The CDR3 runs to 13 residues. The CDR3 coding sequence is TGCGCCAGCAGCTTGGAGTTACAGACTGAAGCTTTCTTT. This gives the protein CASSLELQTEAFF.

The rearrangement links TRBV5-1 to TRBJ2-7; D possibly corresponds to TRBD1 (7 bases). The CDR3 loop spans 15 amino acids. Per germline, CDR1 SGHRS and CDR2 YFSETQ. Trimming pared 9 bases from V and 2 bases from J, leaving 21 bases between. CDR3 DNA sequence: TGCGCCACCTCCTCGGGGGCAGGGGGGCCCTACGAGCAGTACTTC. It encodes CATSSGAGGPYEQYF.

The V gene is TRBV10-3, the J gene TRBJ1-1, with D perhaps matching TRBD1 (6 bases). CDR3 size: 15 residues. Trimming stripped 2 bases from V and 2 bases from J, with 12 bases between. CDR1 ENHRY and CDR2 SYGVKD come from the germline V gene. The CDR3 nucleotides read TGTGCCATCAGTGAGAATTCACAGGGTAACACTGAAGCTTTCTTT. Its protein is CAISENSQGNTEAFF.

This chain connects TRBV7-2 to TRBJ2-7, with 9 bases that match TRBD1. The germline gives CDR1 SGHTA, CDR2 FQGNSA. The CDR3 covers 14 residues. J gave up 0 bases and V 7 bases, and 4 bases lay outside the gene matches. The CDR3 nucleotides are TGTGCCAGCACGACAGGGGGAGGCTCCTACGAGCAGTACTTC. It encodes CASTTGGGSYEQYF.

The chain recombines TRBV30 with TRBJ2-5, with D tentatively TRBD1 (5 bases). Deletions cut 0 bases from V and 2 bases from J, with 19 bases between. In germline, CDR1 is GTSNPN, CDR2 SVGIG (reference sequence). There are 17 residues in the CDR3. The chain's CDR3 is CAWSVRGAYALQETQYF. DNA for the CDR3: TGTGCCTGGAGTGTAAGGGGCGCCTATGCCTTACAAGAGACCCAGTACTTC.

The chain uses TRBV5-1 and TRBJ2-3, with 9 bases identical to TRBD2. CDR1 and CDR2 (germline): SGHRS, YFSETQ. The CDR3 is 20 residues long. V dropped 4 bases and J dropped 0; count of bases not matched to a gene: 18. The CDR3 sequence is CASSESPGLAKLSSTDTQYF. DNA of the CDR3: TGCGCCAGCAGCGAATCCCCGGGACTAGCCAAGCTATCTAGCACAGATACGCAGTATTTT.

The chain joins TRBV10-3 to TRBJ1-2, with TRBD1 matching 9 bases. Germline CDR1 ENHRY, CDR2 SYGVKD. The CDR3 totals 16 residues. V trimming: 2 bases; J trimming: 3 bases; junction bases outside the gene matches: 7. The CDR3 here is CAISEVGQGIHYGYTF. The CDR3 bases are TGTGCCATCAGTGAGGTGGGACAGGGAATACACTATGGCTACACCTTC.

This chain uses TRBV19 with TRBJ1-2; tentatively, D is TRBD1 (6 bases). The V gene lost 6 bases and the J gene lost 7 bases, with 12 bases spanning the gap. There are 12 residues in the CDR3. CDR1 LNHDA and CDR2 SQIVND come from the germline V gene (reference sequence). The chain's CDR3 is CASSSGVGGYTF. The CDR3 DNA reads TGTGCCAGTAGCTCAGGGGTCGGTGGCTACACCTTC.

The gene calls are TRBV7-9 and TRBJ1-3; possibly TRBD1 for D (6 bases). CDR1 is SEHNR and CDR2 is FQNEAQ in the germline V gene (reference sequence). The CDR3 is made up of 15 amino acids. V lost 7 bases, J lost 0 bases, and 13 bases lay in between. In DNA form, the CDR3 reads TGTGCCAGCACCCGGACAGATGACTCTGGAAACACCATATATTTT. The encoded protein is CASTRTDDSGNTIYF.

This chain connects TRBV19 to TRBJ2-7; 11 nucleotides agree with TRBD1. CDR1 and CDR2 (germline): LNHDA, SQIVND (reference sequence). Unmatched junction bases numbered 13, after V lost 4 bases and J lost 5 bases. The CDR3 totals 17 residues. The CDR3 DNA sequence: TGTGCCAGTAGTAAGCGGACAGGGGGCGCCGTTTCCCACGAGCAGTACTTC. This codes for CASSKRTGGAVSHEQYF.

On this clone: The same CDR3 arises from other DNA sequences in this sample as well. The rearrangement links TRBV6-5 to TRBJ1-2, with D hard to call. This CDR3 is 14 amino acids long. V lost 5 bases and J lost 4, with 14 bases in between. Germline V lookup: CDR1 MNHEY, CDR2 SVGAGI. The chain's CDR3 is CASSRRGFSYGYTF. CDR3 bases: TGTGCCAGCAGTCGGCGCGGGTTTAGCTATGGCTACACCTTC.

This clone was observed a handful of times. The V call is TRBV28, the J call TRBJ1-1; 8 bases map to TRBD1. The CDR3 loop spans 18 amino acids. Germline trimming cut 0 bases from V and 4 bases from J; bases unmatched to any gene: 13. In germline, CDR1 is MDHEN, CDR2 SYDVKM. CDR3 in amino acids: CASSLWSGGARGPTEAFF. The CDR3 nucleotides read TGTGCCAGCAGTTTATGGTCTGGAGGGGCCAGGGGGCCCACTGAAGCTTTCTTT.

This clone appeared once. The chain employs TRBV25-1 and TRBJ1-1; the D gene is possibly TRBD1 (6 bases). Looked up from germline, CDR1 is MGHDK and CDR2 is SYGVNS. The CDR3 is 16 amino acids. V lost 5 bases and J lost 0, with 16 bases in between. The CDR3 spells CASSKSGGQLNTEAFF. The CDR3 DNA sequence: TGTGCCAGCAGTAAAAGCGGGGGACAATTGAACACTGAAGCTTTCTTT.

This clone was picked up a small number of times. The chain couples TRBV28 to TRBJ1-2, with D perhaps TRBD1 (5 bases). The CDR3 runs 15 residues. The V end lost 5 bases, the J end lost 3 bases, and 16 bases lay between the germline ends. Germline loops: CDR1 MDHEN, CDR2 SYDVKM. This CDR3 is CASSPPGKLDYGYTF. CDR3 in DNA: TGTGCCAGCAGTCCCCCAGGGAAATTAGACTATGGCTACACCTTC.

The chain has TRBV2 and TRBJ1-4, with 9 bases that match TRBD1. The CDR3 contains 15 residues. CDR1 SNHLY and CDR2 FYNNEI come from the germline V gene. V shed 5 bases and J 3 bases; nucleotides not matched to a gene: 4. CDR3 sequence (DNA): TGTGCCAGCAGTTACAGGGGGCTTCCTAATGAAAAACTGTTTTTT. Protein product: CASSYRGLPNEKLFF.

The rearrangement links TRBV2 to TRBJ2-5; 10 nucleotides line up with TRBD2. V lost 3 bases and J lost 2; bases outside the gene matches: 3. The CDR3 runs to 15 residues. Germline V gene lookup returns CDR1 SNHLY and CDR2 FYNNEI. The CDR3 here is CASSDQAGGQETQYF. The CDR3 DNA reads TGTGCCAGCAGTGACCAAGCGGGAGGGCAAGAGACCCAGTACTTC. The whole variable domain, remainder taken from reference TRBV2 and TRBJ2-5, is EPEVTQTPSHQVTQMGQEVILRCVPISNHLYFYWYRQILGQKVEFLVSFYNNEISEKSEIFDDQFSVERPDGSNFTLKIRSTKLEDSAMYFCASSDQAGGQETQYFGPGTRLLVL.